These 29 T cell receptor beta chains were all obtained from the same sample, sequenced in a study of cytomegalovirus exposure and HLA in healthy donors. The PCR had 60 Vbeta and 13 Jbeta primers. The protocol was immunoSEQ multiplex PCR, while the TCRdb copy is restricted to in-frame clones and leaves out a portion. The repertoire holds some 130,000 clones, with more than 80% as singletons. The source material was PBMCs. These receptors all stem from a man aged 30 to 45 in good health and CMV-seronegative.

This chain connects TRBV6-5 to TRBJ2-7, with 10 bases matching TRBD1. V lost 6 bases and J lost 4; bases outside the gene matches: 3. This CDR3 region has 13 residues. CDR1 is MNHEY and CDR2 is SVGAGI in the germline V gene. The CDR3 region is CASRRTGGYEQYF. The CDR3 nucleotides read TGTGCCAGCAGGCGGACAGGGGGTTACGAGCAGTACTTC.

This sequence joins TRBV5-1 and TRBJ1-5, with 7 positions matching TRBD1. Trimming cost V 4 bases and J 3 bases; bases outside gene matches: 7. The CDR3 has 15 amino acids. The germline gives CDR1 SGHRS, CDR2 YFSETQ. The CDR3 DNA follows: TGCGCCAGCAGCCCGAGAGGGGGCCCCAATCAGCCCCAGCATTTT. This translates into CASSPRGGPNQPQHF.

This sequence joins TRBV4-3 and TRBJ2-2; possibly TRBD2 for D (5 bases). From germline, CDR1 is LGHNA and CDR2 YSLEER. The ends were cut back, 0 bases at V and 4 bases at J, with 12 bases in the middle. The CDR3 length is 16 residues. CDR3 nucleotide sequence: TGCGCCAGCAGCCAAGATATGAGGGCTGGCACCGGGGAGCTGTTTTTT. It codes for CASSQDMRAGTGELFF.

This clone was counted once. The rearrangement joins TRBV5-1 to TRBJ2-7; TRBD1 matches at 9 bases. The CDR3 covers 14 residues. V trimming: 4 bases; J trimming: 5 bases; junction bases outside the gene matches: 7. The germline gives CDR1 SGHRS, CDR2 YFSETQ. This CDR3 reads CASSPDRGSDEQYF. CDR3 sequence (DNA): TGCGCCAGCAGCCCCGACAGGGGGTCGGACGAGCAGTACTTC.

The J gene is TRBJ2-3, the V gene TRBV5-1; the match to TRBD1 covers 8 bases. Germline CDR1 reads SGHRS; CDR2 reads YFSETQ. The CDR3 runs to 15 residues. J lost 1 base, V lost 4 bases, and 5 bases had no gene match. The CDR3 region has the DNA TGCGCCAGCAGCGGCGGACAGGGTGGCACAGATACGCAGTATTTT. It translates to CASSGGQGGTDTQYF.

The V and J genes are TRBV7-2 and TRBJ2-1; D unresolved. This CDR3 has 14 amino acids. Germline CDR1 SGHTA, CDR2 FQGNSA. Trimming removed 3 bases at V and 3 bases at J, with 9 bases between. The CDR3 is CASSFEEFYNEQFF. CDR3 nucleotides: TGTGCCAGCAGCTTCGAGGAGTTCTACAATGAGCAGTTCTTC.

V and J are TRBV19 and TRBJ1-3; the D is unclear. CDR1 is LNHDA, CDR2 SQIVND, per germline (reference sequence). The CDR3 is 15 residues long. V was cut by 6 bases and J by 0 bases, with 12 bases left in between. The CDR3 DNA reads TGTGCCAGTAGCCTCACAGCTACCTCTGGAAACACCATATATTTT. Translating it yields CASSLTATSGNTIYF.

This chain connects TRBV5-3 to TRBJ1-1, with D possibly matching TRBD1 (6 bases). TRBV5-3 is an ORF; its function is uncertain. The length of the CDR3 is 16 residues. V was shortened by 4 bases and J by 6 bases, with 22 bases between the two germline ends. CDR3 DNA: TGTGCCAGAAGCCAGGATAGGACAGTCAGGAGTGCTGAAGCTTTCTTT. Its translation: CARSQDRTVRSAEAFF.

This clone occurred once. One end of the junction does not line up with germline, which may come from a read error. The chain links TRBV29-1 to TRBJ2-4; the match to TRBD1 covers 7 bases. The CDR3 runs to 11 residues. From germline, CDR1 is SQVTM and CDR2 ANQGSEA. CDR3 amino acids: CSVTFGGTESF. CDR3 in DNA: TGCAGCGTTACATTCGGTGGGACAGAGTCCTTC.

The chain carries TRBV7-9 and TRBJ2-3; TRBD2 matches 11 bases. Unmatched junction bases numbered 2, after V lost 6 bases and J lost 0 bases. The CDR3 is made up of 15 amino acids. The germline V gene has CDR1 SEHNR and CDR2 FQNEAQ (reference sequence). The CDR3 protein is CASRRTSGSTDTQYF. The CDR3 region has the DNA TGTGCCAGCAGGCGGACTAGCGGGAGCACAGATACGCAGTATTTT.

This clone has a handful of counts. The genes are TRBV19 and TRBJ1-4; TRBD1 might be the D (6 bases). The CDR3 runs 13 residues. The ends were cut back, 6 bases at V and 8 bases at J, with 13 bases in the middle. Germline-derived CDR1 and CDR2 are LNHDA and SQIVND (reference sequence). The DNA for the CDR3 is TGTGCCAGTAGGCGGGGGCTGACCGAAAAACTGTTTTTT. Translating gives CASRRGLTEKLFF.

This sequence joins TRBV5-1 and TRBJ2-2; 7 bases fit TRBD2. Germline-derived CDR1 and CDR2 are SGHRS and YFSETQ. This CDR3 spans 13 amino acids. V was pared by 4 bases and J by 5 bases, with 2 bases of the junction left unmatched. CDR3 DNA sequence: TGCGCCAGCAGCCGGGGAGGGACCGGGGAGCTGTTTTTT. Its protein is CASSRGGTGELFF. The full variable domain, completed using reference TRBV5-1 and TRBJ2-2, is KAGVTQTPRYLIKTRGQQVTLSCSPISGHRSVSWYQQTPGQGLQFLFEYFSETQRNKGNFPGRFSGRQFSNSRSEMNVSTLELGDSALYLCASSRGGTGELFFGEGSRLTVL.

The V gene is TRBV5-4, the J gene TRBJ1-1; D gene unclear. From germline, CDR1 is SGHNT and CDR2 YYREEE (reference sequence). This CDR3 is 13 amino acids long. V lost 4 bases, J lost 3 bases, and 10 bases lay in between. CDR3 in amino acids: CASSLDIDTEAFF. The CDR3 DNA sequence: TGTGCCAGCAGCCTCGACATAGACACTGAAGCTTTCTTT. Based on the CDR3 plus reference TRBV5-4 and TRBJ1-1, the full variable domain is ETGVTQSPTHLIKTRGQQVTLRCSSQSGHNTVSWYQQALGQGPQFIFQYYREEENGRGNFPPRFSGLQFPNYSSELNVNALELDDSALYLCASSLDIDTEAFFGQGTRLTVV.

This clone has only a few counts. The chain couples TRBV5-6 to TRBJ2-7; no firm D call. The CDR3 contains 12 residues. The germline CDR1 and CDR2 sequences are SGHDT and YYEEEE. V was clipped by 1 base and J by 5 bases, with 7 bases between them. As DNA, the CDR3 is TGTGCCAGCAGCTTGCGGGTGCACGAGCAGTACTTC. Amino acid sequence: CASSLRVHEQYF.

This sequence joins TRBV5-6 and TRBJ2-7; D ambiguous. The CDR3 totals 13 residues. Germline CDR1 is SGHDT and CDR2 is YYEEEE. The V gene lost 3 bases and the J gene lost 3 bases, with 10 bases spanning the gap. CDR3 bases: TGTGCCAGCAGCTGGTCCAGAGGCTACGAGCAGTACTTC. Translated: CASSWSRGYEQYF.

This sequence joins TRBV5-6 and TRBJ2-6; D not resolved. Germline V lookup: CDR1 SGHDT, CDR2 YYEEEE. V was trimmed by 4 bases and J by 4 bases, leaving 6 bases between them. The CDR3 loop spans 13 amino acids. The CDR3 reads CASSPRGANVLTF. The CDR3 coding sequence is TGTGCCAGCAGCCCCAGAGGGGCCAACGTCCTGACTTTC.

The chain is built from TRBV5-4 and TRBJ2-7; the match to TRBD1 covers 7 bases. V lost 2 bases and J lost 7; bases outside the gene matches: 6. This CDR3 contains 13 residues. Per the germline V gene, CDR1 is SGHNT and CDR2 is YYREEE (reference sequence). Here the CDR3 reads CASSLTTGREQYF. CDR3 nucleotide sequence: TGTGCCAGCAGCTTAACGACAGGGAGAGAGCAGTACTTC.

There are a few counts of this clone. V usage is TRBV6-5 and J usage is TRBJ2-7; 7 nucleotides match TRBD1. V dropped 5 bases and J dropped 4; count of bases not matched to a gene: 8. The CDR3 length is 14 residues. Germline loops: CDR1 MNHEY, CDR2 SVGAGI. CDR3 DNA: TGTGCCAGCAGTATGCAGGGACAGTTTTACGAGCAGTACTTC. It is translated as CASSMQGQFYEQYF.

The J gene is TRBJ1-4, the V gene TRBV28; possible D gene TRBD1, 6 bases. The CDR3 runs 15 residues. Germline V CDR1 and CDR2: MDHEN, SYDVKM. Trimming pared 8 bases from V and 8 bases from J, leaving 21 bases between. The CDR3 DNA reads TGTGCCAGCCGAAGGAGGGGGGGAGGAGGGGAAAAACTGTTTTTT. As protein: CASRRRGGGGEKLFF.

In this sample, this clone turned up once. This chain links TRBV5-1 with TRBJ2-7, with TRBD2 matching 13 bases. The junction had 9 bases not matched to a gene; V was cut back by 3 bases and J by 0 bases. Germline V gene sequence: CDR1 SGHRS, CDR2 YFSETQ. This CDR3 has 18 amino acids. CDR3 bases: TGCGCCAGCAGCTGGACTAGCGGGAGAAAATTTAGCTCCTACGAGCAGTACTTC. Protein: CASSWTSGRKFSSYEQYF.

The chain has TRBV7-9 and TRBJ1-1, with 7 positions matching TRBD1. Germline CDR1 is SEHNR and CDR2 is FQNEAQ (reference sequence). The CDR3 has 14 amino acids. The ends lost 6 bases at V and 0 bases at J; junction bases unmatched: 4. The CDR3: CASRGTAMNTEAFF. The CDR3 nucleotides read TGTGCCAGCAGGGGGACAGCCATGAACACTGAAGCTTTCTTT.

This chain links TRBV7-9 with TRBJ2-1, with 9 bases identical to TRBD2. V shed 5 bases and J 7 bases; nucleotides not matched to a gene: 12. Germline V lookup: CDR1 SEHNR, CDR2 FQNEAQ (reference sequence). This CDR3 contains 16 residues. Here the CDR3 DNA reads TGTGCCAGCAGCCGACATGTTCGCGGGAGGGAGAATGAGCAGTTCTTC. Translation gives CASSRHVRGRENEQFF.

V gene TRBV30 combines with J gene TRBJ2-1, with 7 nucleotides matching TRBD2. The ends lost 3 bases at V and 4 bases at J; junction bases unmatched: 6. This CDR3 contains 14 residues. CDR1 is GTSNPN, CDR2 SVGIG, per germline (reference sequence). In DNA form, the CDR3 reads TGTGCCTGGAGCCCACTAGCGCCATACAATGAGCAGTTCTTC. It translates to CAWSPLAPYNEQFF.

The chain employs TRBV19 and TRBJ2-5; possible D gene TRBD1, 6 bases. From germline, CDR1 is LNHDA and CDR2 SQIVND (reference sequence). This CDR3 has 14 amino acids. Trimming shortened V by 9 bases and J by 2 bases, and 16 bases separated the two germline ends. The CDR3 nucleotides are TGTGCCAGCACGGTAGGACAGAATCAAGAGACCCAGTACTTC. Translation gives CASTVGQNQETQYF.

V and J are TRBV5-1 and TRBJ2-5; the match to TRBD2 covers 10 bases. Per the germline V gene, CDR1 is SGHRS and CDR2 is YFSETQ. This CDR3 comprises 16 residues. J lost 1 base, V lost 4 bases, and 7 bases had no gene match. The CDR3 reads CASSRSGLAVQETQYF. The CDR3 DNA follows: TGCGCCAGCAGCCGGAGCGGACTAGCGGTCCAAGAGACCCAGTACTTC.

The chain uses TRBV4-1 and TRBJ1-5; possibly TRBD1 for D (6 bases). Germline assignment: CDR1 MGHRA and CDR2 YSYEKL. The CDR3 loop spans 18 amino acids. The V and J ends lost 1 base and 7 bases respectively, with 23 bases between them. CDR3 sequence: CASSQVRGTNRVSQPQHF. The CDR3 DNA reads TGCGCCAGCAGCCAAGTTAGGGGGACAAATAGGGTTTCGCAGCCCCAGCATTTT.

Only one count was recorded for this clone. The chain employs TRBV19 and TRBJ2-3, with D possibly matching TRBD2 (6 bases). The CDR3 runs to 16 residues. V was cut by 1 base and J by 5 bases, with 16 bases left in between. Germline CDR1 is LNHDA and CDR2 is SQIVND (reference sequence). In DNA, the CDR3 is TGTGCCAGTAGTATAGCAACTCGCGGGATGGGAGATACGCAGTATTTT. Translation: CASSIATRGMGDTQYF.

The CDR3 sequence: CATGTGGPYEQYF. Written as DNA, the CDR3 is TGTGCCACCGGGACAGGGGGACCCTACGAGCAGTACTTC. The rearrangement uses TRBV19 and TRBJ2-7; TRBD1 aligns across 11 bases. Germline values: CDR1 LNHDA, CDR2 SQIVND (reference sequence). The CDR3 has 13 residues. The ends lost 10 bases at V and 2 bases at J; junction bases unmatched: 4.

The gene calls are TRBV7-9 and TRBJ1-4; TRBD1 matches at 7 bases. The CDR3 spans 15 residues. Germline CDR1 SEHNR, CDR2 FQNEAQ (reference sequence). J was trimmed by 4 bases and V by 6 bases; bases with no gene match: 8. The CDR3 bases are TGTGCCAGCAGACCCATGACAGGGAGTAATGAAAAACTGTTTTTT. It codes for CASRPMTGSNEKLFF.